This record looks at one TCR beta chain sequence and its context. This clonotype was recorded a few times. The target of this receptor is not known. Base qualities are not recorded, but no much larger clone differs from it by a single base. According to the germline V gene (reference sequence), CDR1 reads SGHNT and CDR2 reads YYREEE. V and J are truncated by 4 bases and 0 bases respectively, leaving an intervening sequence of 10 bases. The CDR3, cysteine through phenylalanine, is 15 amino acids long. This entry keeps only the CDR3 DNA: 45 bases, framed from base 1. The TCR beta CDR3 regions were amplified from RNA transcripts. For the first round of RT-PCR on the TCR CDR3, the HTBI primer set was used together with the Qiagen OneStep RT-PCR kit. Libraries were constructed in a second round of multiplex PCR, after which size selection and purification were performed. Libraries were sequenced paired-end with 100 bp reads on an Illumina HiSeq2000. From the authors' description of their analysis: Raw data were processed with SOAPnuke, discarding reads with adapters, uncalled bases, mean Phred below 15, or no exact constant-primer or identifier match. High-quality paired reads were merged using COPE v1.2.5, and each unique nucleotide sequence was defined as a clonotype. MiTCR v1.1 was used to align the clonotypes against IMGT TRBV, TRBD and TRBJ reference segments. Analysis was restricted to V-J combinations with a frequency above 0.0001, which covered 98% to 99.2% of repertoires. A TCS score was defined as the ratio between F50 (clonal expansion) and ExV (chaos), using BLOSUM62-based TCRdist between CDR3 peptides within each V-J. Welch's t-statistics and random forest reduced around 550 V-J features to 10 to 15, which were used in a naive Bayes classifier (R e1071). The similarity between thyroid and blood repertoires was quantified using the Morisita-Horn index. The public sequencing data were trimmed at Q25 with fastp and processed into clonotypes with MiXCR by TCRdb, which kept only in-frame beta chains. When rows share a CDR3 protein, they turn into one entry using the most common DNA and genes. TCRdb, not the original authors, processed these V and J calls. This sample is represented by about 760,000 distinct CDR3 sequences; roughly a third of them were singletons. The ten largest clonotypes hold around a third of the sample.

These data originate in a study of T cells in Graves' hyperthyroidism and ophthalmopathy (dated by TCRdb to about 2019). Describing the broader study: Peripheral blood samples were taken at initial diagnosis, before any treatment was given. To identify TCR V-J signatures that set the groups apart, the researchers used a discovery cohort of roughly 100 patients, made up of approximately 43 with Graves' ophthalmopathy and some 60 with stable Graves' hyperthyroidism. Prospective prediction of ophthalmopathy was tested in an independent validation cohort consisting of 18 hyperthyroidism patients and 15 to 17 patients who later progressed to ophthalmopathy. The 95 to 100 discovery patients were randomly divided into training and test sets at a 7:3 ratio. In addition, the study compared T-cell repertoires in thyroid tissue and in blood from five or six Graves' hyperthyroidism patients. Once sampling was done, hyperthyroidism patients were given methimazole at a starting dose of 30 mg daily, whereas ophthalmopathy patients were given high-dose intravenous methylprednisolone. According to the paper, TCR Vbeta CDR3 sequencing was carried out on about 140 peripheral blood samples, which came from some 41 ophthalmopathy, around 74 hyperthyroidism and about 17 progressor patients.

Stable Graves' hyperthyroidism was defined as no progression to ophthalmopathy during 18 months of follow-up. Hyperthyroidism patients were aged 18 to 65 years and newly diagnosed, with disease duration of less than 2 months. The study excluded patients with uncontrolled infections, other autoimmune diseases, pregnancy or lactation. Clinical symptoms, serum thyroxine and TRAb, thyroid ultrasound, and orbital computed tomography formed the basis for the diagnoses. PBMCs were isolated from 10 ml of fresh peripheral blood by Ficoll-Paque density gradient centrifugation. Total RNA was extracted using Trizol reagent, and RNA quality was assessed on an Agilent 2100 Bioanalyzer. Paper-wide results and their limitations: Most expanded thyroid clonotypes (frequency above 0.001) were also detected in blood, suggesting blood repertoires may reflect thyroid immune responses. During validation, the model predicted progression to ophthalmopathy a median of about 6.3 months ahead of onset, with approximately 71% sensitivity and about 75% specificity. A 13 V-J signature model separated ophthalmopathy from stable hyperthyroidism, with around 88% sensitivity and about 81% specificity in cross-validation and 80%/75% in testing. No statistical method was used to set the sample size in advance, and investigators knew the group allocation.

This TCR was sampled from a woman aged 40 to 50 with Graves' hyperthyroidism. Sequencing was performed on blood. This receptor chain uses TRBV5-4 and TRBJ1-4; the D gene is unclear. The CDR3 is CASSMGPTTNEKLFF. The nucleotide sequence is TGTGCCAGCAGCATGGGCCCCACAACTAATGAAAAACTGTTTTTT.